This paragraph covers one TCR beta chain sequence. The data stem from a study of blood T cell repertoires in COVID-19. Study-level background: Spain, Italy and the United States supplied samples that represented acute and convalescent COVID-19.

The CDR3 totals 15 residues. V trimming: 2 bases; J trimming: 3 bases; junction bases outside the gene matches: 6. CDR1 SGDLS and CDR2 YYNGEE come from the germline V gene. Per the study methods: The authors estimated nucleated cell counts from reference gene primer amplification. The assay was immunoSEQ multiplex PCR, and TCRdb's table has in-frame clones only and misses some. For V, J and clone size, that table is used; D and trimming come from the DNA. This repertoire shows some 120,000 clones, more than 75% found once; its top ten account for about 1.5%. The chain links TRBV9 to TRBJ1-2; TRBD1 matches 8 bases. The sequenced sample was peripheral blood. This clonotype was sampled from a human donor in a cohort sampled during active COVID-19. CDR3 DNA: TGTGCCAGCAGCGTCACTCAGGGGGCGTACTATGGCTACACCTTC. Its protein product is CASSVTQGAYYGYTF.